These 27 T cell receptor beta chains were all obtained from the same sample, sequenced in a study of blood T cell repertoires in COVID-19 (TCRdb year 2020). The method was the immunoSEQ multiplex PCR assay. The clones in this table, taken by TCRdb from immuneACCESS, are in-frame only. Not every clone is retained; where verified, under half of the shortfall comes from an unresolved V gene, and the cause of the rest is unknown. The sample table contains 150,000 to 200,000 clones; only one count was recorded for 84% of them. The top ten hold about 14% of the sample. The specimen was peripheral blood. The receptors originated from a woman aged 70 to 79 with COVID-19, enrolled during active disease.

The V gene is TRBV19, the J gene TRBJ1-1, with 9 positions matching TRBD1. Germline V gene sequence: CDR1 LNHDA, CDR2 SQIVND (reference sequence). V shed 7 bases, J shed 0 bases, and the junction held 6 bases outside the gene matches. This CDR3 is 15 amino acids long. The DNA for the CDR3 is TGTGCCAGTATCGAGCGGACAGGGGTGAACACTGAAGCTTTCTTT. Translated: CASIERTGVNTEAFF.

The V gene is TRBV4-1, the J gene TRBJ1-1, with 10 positions matching TRBD1. Germline V CDR1 and CDR2: MGHRA, YSYEKL. The CDR3 totals 18 residues. The V and J ends lost 4 bases and 1 base, in that order; junction bases with no gene match: 12. The DNA of the CDR3 is TGCGCCAGCAGCCTTCAAGACAGGGGGCACTCGTCGAACACTGAAGCTTTCTTT. As protein: CASSLQDRGHSSNTEAFF.

This rearrangement joins TRBV30 to TRBJ2-3; possibly TRBD2 for D (5 bases). Looked up from germline, CDR1 is GTSNPN and CDR2 is SVGIG (reference sequence). The V end was cut by 0 bases, the J end by 1 base, with 14 bases between. This CDR3 is 16 amino acids long. The CDR3 loop reads CAWSVYGGRGTDTQYF. As DNA, the CDR3 is TGTGCCTGGAGTGTATATGGAGGAAGAGGCACAGATACGCAGTATTTT.

This clone showed up just a few times. DNA of the CDR3: TGTGCCAGCAGCCCTACAGGGCCACAGCCCCAGCATTTT. As protein: CASSPTGPQPQHF. V usage is TRBV5-6 and J usage is TRBJ1-5, with a possible D match to TRBD1 (6 bases). V shed 4 bases and J shed 7 bases, with 12 bases lying between them. The CDR3 has 13 residues. Germline V gene lookup returns CDR1 SGHDT and CDR2 YYEEEE.

The gene calls are TRBV15 and TRBJ1-3; D uncertain. With 6 bases removed from V and 10 bases from J, the gap between germline ends came to 16 bases. Germline V lookup: CDR1 LNHNV, CDR2 YYDKDF (reference sequence). The CDR3 loop spans 13 amino acids. Written as DNA, the CDR3 is TGTGCCACCAGGGCTCCAGATAGCGCAACCATATATTTT. Translated: CATRAPDSATIYF.

The chain combines TRBV5-1 with TRBJ2-1, with 7 bases matching TRBD1. The CDR3 loop spans 14 amino acids. The germline CDR1 and CDR2 sequences are SGHRS and YFSETQ. J lost 9 bases, V lost 4 bases, and 10 bases had no gene match. This CDR3 is CASSEQTGNGEQFF. CDR3 DNA: TGCGCCAGCAGCGAGCAGACAGGGAACGGTGAGCAGTTCTTC.

This chain joins TRBV19 and TRBJ1-2, with 7 positions matching TRBD1. With V trimmed by 7 bases and J by 6 bases, 8 bases remained unmatched. Germline loops: CDR1 LNHDA, CDR2 SQIVND (reference sequence). CDR3 length: 13 amino acids. CDR3 loop: CASNQAGGNGYTF. CDR3 DNA sequence: TGTGCCAGTAATCAGGCAGGGGGAAATGGCTACACCTTC.

The rearrangement uses TRBV20-1 and TRBJ1-5; D gene uncertain. Germline CDR1 DFQATT, CDR2 SNEGSKA (reference sequence). This CDR3 has 10 residues. V shed 7 bases and J shed 11 bases, with 12 bases lying between them. The CDR3 loop is CSVSGEAQHF. The CDR3, as DNA: TGCAGTGTTAGCGGGGAGGCCCAGCATTTT.

The chain has TRBV6-6 and TRBJ1-1; D gene uncertain. There are 11 residues in the CDR3. Trimming took off 3 bases at V and 6 bases at J, with 5 bases between the two ends. CDR1 is MNHNY, CDR2 SVGAGI, per germline (reference sequence). The CDR3 nucleotides are TGTGCCAGCAGTTATGCGGCTGAAGCTTTCTTT. This gives the protein CASSYAAEAFF.

The gene calls are TRBV19 and TRBJ1-2; tentatively, D is TRBD1 (5 bases). Germline CDR1 LNHDA, CDR2 SQIVND (reference sequence). Trimming stripped 7 bases from V and 5 bases from J, with 8 bases between. This CDR3 has 11 residues. The CDR3 region has the DNA TGTGCCAGTACGACAGCTTATGGCTACACCTTC. Residues: CASTTAYGYTF.

The J gene is TRBJ1-1, the V gene TRBV29-1, with D perhaps matching TRBD1 (5 bases). CDR1 is SQVTM, CDR2 ANQGSEA, per germline. CDR3 size: 11 residues. Trimming removed 3 bases from V and 5 bases from J, with 7 bases in between. The CDR3 loop is CSVDRGTEAFF. CDR3 nucleotide sequence: TGCAGCGTTGACCGGGGGACTGAAGCTTTCTTT.

In DNA form, the CDR3 reads TGTGCCAGCAGCAAACAGGGGGCGGACTTCTATGGCTACACCTTC. Translated, it gives CASSKQGADFYGYTF. This chain connects TRBV7-9 to TRBJ1-2; 9 bases align to TRBD1. The ends lost 5 bases at V and 4 bases at J; junction bases unmatched: 8. This CDR3 is 15 amino acids long. Germline CDR1 is SEHNR and CDR2 is FQNEAQ (reference sequence).

The genes are TRBV7-7 and TRBJ1-2, with a tentative D call TRBD1 (5 bases). V was cut by 2 bases and J by 7 bases, with 17 bases left in between. Germline V lookup: CDR1 SSHAT, CDR2 FNYEAQ (reference sequence). CDR3 length: 15 amino acids. The CDR3 spells CASSLTAQPGGGYTF. In nucleotides, the CDR3 is TGTGCCAGCAGCTTAACTGCTCAGCCGGGGGGTGGCTACACCTTC. Full variable domain (remainder filled in from reference TRBV7-7 and TRBJ1-2): GAGVSQSPRYKVTKRGQDVTLRCDPISSHATLYWYQQALGQGPEFLTYFNYEAQPDKSGLPSDRFSAERPEGSISTLTIQRTEQRDSAMYRCASSLTAQPGGGYTFGSGTRLTVV.

The count of this clone is one. The chain couples TRBV12-3 or TRBV12-4 to TRBJ2-7, with D perhaps matching TRBD2 (5 bases). The length of the CDR3 is 13 residues. V lost 6 bases and J 5 bases, leaving 14 bases between the germline ends. The CDR3 bases are TGTGCCAGCAGGATGGCTAGCACCCACGAGCAGTACTTC. Encoded protein: CASRMASTHEQYF.

The rearrangement links TRBV6-5 to TRBJ2-7; TRBD1 might be the D (6 bases). Germline CDR1 and CDR2: MNHEY and SVGAGI. The CDR3 spans 14 residues. V was trimmed by 6 bases and J by 3 bases, leaving 15 bases between them. The CDR3 sequence is CASSVRGIYYEQYF. The CDR3 nucleotides read TGTGCCAGCAGCGTCAGGGGAATTTACTACGAGCAGTACTTC.

The chain uses TRBV19 and TRBJ1-1; 9 nucleotides align to TRBD1. The CDR3 contains 15 residues. Germline trimming cut 5 bases from V and 8 bases from J; bases unmatched to any gene: 12. Germline CDR1 reads LNHDA; CDR2 reads SQIVND (reference sequence). The CDR3 here is CASSLEDRGRGEAFF. In DNA, the CDR3 is TGTGCCAGTAGTCTGGAGGACAGGGGAAGAGGAGAAGCTTTCTTT.

The genes are TRBV27 and TRBJ2-1; D is perhaps TRBD1 (5 bases). Trimming left V 7 bases short and J 0 bases short, with 13 bases between. CDR1 MNHEY and CDR2 SMNVEV come from the germline V gene (reference sequence). There are 15 residues in the CDR3. In DNA, the CDR3 is TGTGCCAGCACCAGCAGACAGAGCTCCTACAATGAGCAGTTCTTC. This gives the protein CASTSRQSSYNEQFF.

V usage is TRBV4-1 and J usage is TRBJ1-1; a possible D gene is TRBD1 (6 bases). The germline V and J ends were trimmed by 3 bases and 1 base, with 12 bases remaining between them. The CDR3 has 15 residues. Germline V gene lookup returns CDR1 MGHRA and CDR2 YSYEKL. This chain's CDR3 is CASSQSGQTNTEAFF. CDR3 DNA: TGCGCCAGCAGCCAGTCCGGACAGACGAACACTGAAGCTTTCTTT.

The genes are TRBV5-8 and TRBJ1-5; D gene ambiguous. The CDR3 contains 14 residues. The V gene's germline CDR1 is SGHTS and CDR2 YDEGEE. V was cut by 7 bases and J by 2 bases, with 13 bases left in between. The CDR3 DNA sequence: TGTGCCAGCTCCTATCGGGGTGGCAATCAGCCCCAGCATTTT. This sequence encodes CASSYRGGNQPQHF.

V gene TRBV5-6 combines with J gene TRBJ2-7; 8 positions agree with TRBD1. Germline lookup yields CDR1 SGHDT and CDR2 YYEEEE. V trimming: 1 base; J trimming: 4 bases; junction bases outside the gene matches: 7. CDR3 length: 15 residues. CDR3 region: CASSLMGTGVYEQYF. CDR3 DNA sequence: TGTGCCAGCAGCTTGATGGGGACAGGAGTTTACGAGCAGTACTTC.

J is TRBJ1-6 and V is TRBV30; 7 bases agree with TRBD1. J lost 2 bases, V lost 5 bases, and 6 bases had no gene match. Germline-derived CDR1 and CDR2 are GTSNPN and SVGIG (reference sequence). CDR3 length: 15 amino acids. The CDR3 coding sequence is TGTGCCTGGCTACAGGGGTCCGCCTATAATTCACCCCTCCACTTT. It is translated as CAWLQGSAYNSPLHF. The variable domain in full, completed from reference TRBV30 and TRBJ1-6, reads SQTIHQWPATLVQPVGSPLSLECTVEGTSNPNLYWYRQAAGRGLQLLFYSVGIGQISSEVPQNLSASRPQDRQFILSSKKLLLSDSGFYLCAWLQGSAYNSPLHFGNGTRLTVT.

The V and J genes are TRBV18 and TRBJ1-3, with 11 bases fitting TRBD1. The germline gives CDR1 KGHSH, CDR2 LQKENI. Trimming at V came to 5 bases and at J to 0 bases, leaving 12 bases not matched to a gene. The CDR3 contains 19 residues. CDR3 coding DNA: TGTGCCAGCTCAGCAAAACTACCGGGACAGGGGGACTCTGGAAACACCATATATTTT. Its protein product is CASSAKLPGQGDSGNTIYF. Full variable domain (missing parts from reference TRBV18 and TRBJ1-3): NAGVMQNPRHLVRRRGQEARLRCSPMKGHSHVYWYRQLPEEGLKFMVYLQKENIIDESGMPKERFSAEFPKEGPSILRIQQVVRGDSAAYFCASSAKLPGQGDSGNTIYFGEGSWLTVV.

This clone was found once. This chain links TRBV11-2 with TRBJ2-3, with 8 bases identical to TRBD2. Germline values: CDR1 SGHAT, CDR2 FQNNGV. V shed 5 bases and J 3 bases; nucleotides not matched to a gene: 7. The CDR3 contains 15 residues. CDR3 sequence reads: CASSRRVAGTDTQYF. The CDR3 DNA reads as TGTGCCAGCAGCCGCCGGGTAGCGGGGACAGATACGCAGTATTTT.

The rearrangement uses TRBV5-1 and TRBJ2-7; 13 bases match TRBD2. J was trimmed by 1 base and V by 1 base; bases with no gene match: 5. The CDR3 has 17 amino acids. Germline V CDR1 and CDR2: SGHRS, YFSETQ. The CDR3 is CASSLRTSGRVSYEQYF. CDR3 nucleotide sequence: TGCGCCAGCAGCTTGAGGACTAGCGGGAGAGTTTCCTACGAGCAGTACTTC.

The genes are TRBV5-1 and TRBJ2-1, with 7 bases aligning to TRBD2. Germline values: CDR1 SGHRS, CDR2 YFSETQ. The CDR3 is made up of 16 amino acids. J lost 5 bases, V lost 8 bases, and 16 bases had no gene match. The CDR3 DNA reads TGCGCCAGTTCGGCGGGAGCCCTTAGAAGCGACAATGAGCAGTTCTTC. This sequence encodes CASSAGALRSDNEQFF.

V gene TRBV9 combines with J gene TRBJ1-3; TRBD1 agrees at 11 bases. Germline values: CDR1 SGDLS, CDR2 YYNGEE. This CDR3 has 15 amino acids. The J segment lost 8 bases and the V segment lost 4 bases, leaving 8 bases of the junction unmatched. CDR3 loop: CASSKPGQGVDTIYF. The CDR3 coding sequence is TGTGCCAGCAGCAAACCGGGACAGGGGGTGGACACCATATATTTT.

In regard to this clone: Other DNA variants within this sample encode the same CDR3. V gene TRBV28 combines with J gene TRBJ2-3; the D gene is possibly TRBD1 (5 bases). Deletions cut 2 bases from V and 0 bases from J, with 9 bases between. This CDR3 region has 15 residues. CDR1 is MDHEN and CDR2 is SYDVKM in the germline V gene. CDR3 nucleotide sequence: TGTGCCAGCAGTTTAACAGGACCTAGCACAGATACGCAGTATTTT. Translating it yields CASSLTGPSTDTQYF. Combining the CDR3 with reference TRBV28 and TRBJ2-3 gives the whole variable domain DVKVTQSSRYLVKRTGEKVFLECVQDMDHENMFWYRQDPGLGLRLIYFSYDVKMKEKGDIPEGYSVSREKKERFSLILESASTNQTSMYLCASSLTGPSTDTQYFGPGTRLTVL.